This entry concerns a single TCR beta chain. Its antigen is unidentified. These data belong to a study of response to subunit inactivated influenza vaccine. General study points: New T cells are recruited in small numbers by each seasonal influenza vaccination, according to the authors' suggestion.

This CDR3 has 16 residues. Trimming at V came to 4 bases and at J to 2 bases, leaving 7 bases not matched to a gene. Germline V gene lookup returns CDR1 SGHVS and CDR2 FNYEAQ. TCRdb reanalysed the RT-PCR reads using MiXCR and keeps one entry per CDR3 protein. The repertoire includes over 800,000 distinct CDR3 sequences, about 20% of them detected once, and roughly a tenth sits in the top ten. The sequencing here drew on PBMCs from blood, taken approximately 5 days after vaccination. The clonotype originates from a man aged 45-65 years who received an inactivated influenza vaccine. The V gene is TRBV7-6, the J gene TRBJ2-1; 8 bases match TRBD1. For the CDR3, the DNA is TGTGCCAGCAGCTCCGCCGGGACAGGCACCTACAATGAGCAGTTCTTC. It encodes CASSSAGTGTYNEQFF.